One sample yielded the 20 T cell receptor beta chains listed below, sequenced in a study of OX40 agonist ivuxolimab in advanced cancers. Using immunoSEQ multiplex PCR, the repertoire was profiled, and TCRdb retains in-frame clones only, with some absent. This sample has about 70,000 clones, with approximately 81% found just once. Sequencing was performed on CD4+ or CD8+ T cells sorted from blood, taken in a trial of the OX40 agonist ivuxolimab. All receptors derive from an adult with an advanced solid tumor such as melanoma, head and neck, liver or kidney cancer.

V is TRBV9 and J is TRBJ2-1; 8 bases line up with TRBD2. The CDR3 is made up of 15 amino acids. Germline trimming cut 2 bases from V and 9 bases from J; bases unmatched to any gene: 10. Germline assignment: CDR1 SGDLS and CDR2 YYNGEE. The CDR3, as DNA: TGTGCCAGCAGCGTTACGGGGGGGCCAACGGGTGAGCAGTTCTTC. This gives the protein CASSVTGGPTGEQFF. Full variable domain (remainder filled in from reference TRBV9 and TRBJ2-1): DSGVTQTPKHLITATGQRVTLRCSPRSGDLSVYWYQQSLDQGLQFLIQYYNGEERAKGNILERFSAQQFPDLHSELNLSSLELGDSALYFCASSVTGGPTGEQFFGPGTRLTVL.

This chain links TRBV5-6 with TRBJ1-1; 8 bases are a match to TRBD1. Trimming at V came to 0 bases and at J to 4 bases, leaving 11 bases not matched to a gene. The CDR3 sequence is 17 residues long. Germline CDR1 SGHDT, CDR2 YYEEEE. The CDR3 loop reads CASSLESGGGYGTEAFF. For the CDR3, the DNA is TGTGCCAGCAGCTTGGAATCAGGGGGCGGTTATGGCACTGAAGCTTTCTTT.

This clone was detected only once. The V gene is TRBV28, the J gene TRBJ1-5; unclear D gene. The germline V gene encodes CDR1 MDHEN and CDR2 SYDVKM. CDR3 length equals 14 residues. V lost 1 base and J 4 bases, leaving 8 bases between the germline ends. The CDR3 reads CASSLYGKNQPQHF. CDR3 coding DNA: TGTGCCAGCAGTTTATACGGGAAAAATCAGCCCCAGCATTTT.

In its sample, this clone was seen a few times. The chain joins TRBV7-9 to TRBJ2-2; 8 positions match TRBD1. This CDR3 spans 15 amino acids. Trimming took 4 bases from V and 3 from J; bases not matched to a gene: 4. Germline V CDR1 and CDR2: SEHNR, FQNEAQ (reference sequence). The CDR3: CASSSGQGDTGELFF. The DNA of the CDR3 is TGTGCCAGCAGCTCCGGACAGGGCGACACCGGGGAGCTGTTTTTT.

The CDR3 nucleotides are TGTGCCAGCAGGGGACAGGGCCCTAACTATGGCTACACCTTC. Protein product: CASRGQGPNYGYTF. The rearrangement joins TRBV6-1 to TRBJ1-2; the match to TRBD1 covers 9 bases. V shed 6 bases and J 0 bases; nucleotides not matched to a gene: 2. The length of the CDR3 is 14 residues. Germline CDR1 MNHNS, CDR2 SASEGT.

The V gene is TRBV29-1, the J gene TRBJ2-3; 11 nucleotides align to TRBD1. The CDR3 has 13 amino acids. Germline loops: CDR1 SQVTM, CDR2 ANQGSEA. The junction had 4 bases not matched to a gene; V was cut back by 7 bases and J by 4 bases. CDR3 nucleotide sequence: TGCAGCGGGGGACAGGGGGTTTCAGATACGCAGTATTTT. Its translation: CSGGQGVSDTQYF.

CDR3 in amino acids: CASSPYPGGTDTQYF. Here the CDR3 DNA reads TGTGCCAGCAGCCCCTATCCGGGGGGCACAGATACGCAGTATTTT. J is TRBJ2-3 and V is TRBV11-1; TRBD2 might be the D (6 bases). CDR1 is SGHAT, CDR2 FQDESV, per germline (reference sequence). The ends were cut back, 5 bases at V and 1 base at J, with 13 bases in the middle. CDR3 length: 15 residues.

The chain employs TRBV30 and TRBJ2-7, with 7 bases lining up with TRBD1. Germline trimming cut 0 bases from V and 1 base from J; bases unmatched to any gene: 6. The CDR3 is 15 amino acids. Germline V CDR1 and CDR2: GTSNPN, SVGIG (reference sequence). Written as DNA, the CDR3 is TGTGCCTGGAGTGTACCTAAGGGGGCGTCCTACGAGCAGTACTTC. This translates into CAWSVPKGASYEQYF.

This clone came up a few times. The chain uses TRBV11-2 and TRBJ2-2, with a possible D match to TRBD1 (6 bases). The length of the CDR3 is 16 residues. CDR1 SGHAT and CDR2 FQNNGV come from the germline V gene. V gave up 5 bases and J gave up 4 bases, with 17 bases separating them. The CDR3 spells CASSPKGHYSTGELFF. CDR3 sequence (DNA): TGTGCCAGCAGCCCGAAGGGACATTATTCCACCGGGGAGCTGTTTTTT.

The CDR3 nucleotides are TGCGCCAGCAGTAGCCAGGGAAGATACACCGGGGAGCTGTTTTTT. Protein product: CASSSQGRYTGELFF. J is TRBJ2-2 and V is TRBV5-1, with a weak D call TRBD1 (5 bases). In germline, CDR1 is SGHRS, CDR2 YFSETQ. This CDR3 region has 15 residues. V shed 5 bases and J shed 3 bases, with 14 bases lying between them. The variable domain in full, with the rest retrieved from reference TRBV5-1 and TRBJ2-2, is KAGVTQTPRYLIKTRGQQVTLSCSPISGHRSVSWYQQTPGQGLQFLFEYFSETQRNKGNFPGRFSGRQFSNSRSEMNVSTLELGDSALYLCASSSQGRYTGELFFGEGSRLTVL.

The chain employs TRBV6-6 and TRBJ1-1; D gene ambiguous. In germline, CDR1 is MNHNY, CDR2 SVGAGI (reference sequence). Trimming took 8 bases from V and 0 from J, leaving 4 bases between them. The CDR3 length is 11 residues. The CDR3 coding sequence is TGTGCCAGCTCCATGAACACTGAAGCTTTCTTT. This encodes CASSMNTEAFF.

This clone was seen just once. The chain recombines TRBV5-1 with TRBJ2-3; 9 bases match TRBD2. Per germline, CDR1 SGHRS and CDR2 YFSETQ. There are 16 residues in the CDR3. With 1 base clipped from V and 3 bases from J, the junction kept 6 bases outside the gene matches. The CDR3 loop is CASSLSPSGGTDTQYF. The CDR3 bases are TGCGCCAGCAGCTTGTCCCCCAGCGGGGGGACAGATACGCAGTATTTT.

The chain combines TRBV7-8 with TRBJ1-5, with 7 nucleotides matching TRBD1. Trimming cost V 5 bases and J 4 bases; bases outside gene matches: 5. In germline, CDR1 is SGHVS, CDR2 FQNEAQ. CDR3 size: 14 residues. CDR3 loop: CASSPDRANQPQHF. CDR3 DNA: TGTGCCAGCAGCCCCGACAGGGCTAATCAGCCCCAGCATTTT.

The genes are TRBV14 and TRBJ2-2, with 12 bases aligning to TRBD1. V shed 5 bases, J shed 3 bases, and the junction held 10 bases outside the gene matches. The germline CDR1 and CDR2 sequences are SGHDN and FVKESK. CDR3 length equals 18 residues. Written as DNA, the CDR3 is TGTGCCAGCAGCGGACGGGACAGGGGGCTTAAAGACACCGGGGAGCTGTTTTTT. The encoded protein is CASSGRDRGLKDTGELFF.

This chain connects TRBV7-2 to TRBJ2-2; D unresolved. CDR3 size: 16 residues. V dropped 5 bases and J dropped 2 bases, with 15 bases sitting between them. Germline V gives CDR1 SGHTA, CDR2 FQGNSA. CDR3 sequence reads: CASSRVGSKNTGELFF. In DNA form, the CDR3 reads TGTGCCAGCAGCCGGGTCGGCAGTAAAAACACCGGGGAGCTGTTTTTT.

The V gene is TRBV7-9, the J gene TRBJ1-3; D ambiguous. The CDR3 runs 14 residues. Germline V lookup: CDR1 SEHNR, CDR2 FQNEAQ (reference sequence). V was pared by 5 bases and J by 5 bases, with 13 bases between. CDR3 coding DNA: TGTGCCAGCAGCCTACCGAGTATCAGAAACACCATATATTTT. Residues: CASSLPSIRNTIYF.

The chain carries TRBV4-2 and TRBJ1-1; no definite D call. Germline-derived CDR1 and CDR2 are LGHNA and YNFKEQ. The V end lost 0 bases, the J end lost 1 base, and 3 bases lay between the germline ends. The CDR3 runs 13 residues. The DNA for the CDR3 is TGTGCCAGCAGCCAAGAAAGGAACACTGAAGCTTTCTTT. This codes for CASSQERNTEAFF.

The rearrangement uses TRBV7-6 and TRBJ2-3, with D perhaps TRBD2 (6 bases). Germline V gene lookup returns CDR1 SGHVS and CDR2 FNYEAQ. Trimming removed 4 bases from V and 2 bases from J, with 10 bases in between. The CDR3 extends over 14 amino acids. The CDR3 loop is CASSSGGNTDTQYF. The CDR3 region has the DNA TGTGCCAGCAGCTCCGGGGGAAACACAGATACGCAGTATTTT.

The rearrangement links TRBV25-1 to TRBJ2-4; D remains ambiguous. Germline V gives CDR1 MGHDK, CDR2 SYGVNS. The CDR3 runs 13 residues. Trimming removed 4 bases at V and 8 bases at J, with 12 bases between. CDR3 DNA sequence: TGTGCCAGCAGTGGATTCCTTAGGGACATTCAGTACTTC. It translates to CASSGFLRDIQYF.

The V and J genes are TRBV6-6 and TRBJ2-3; D not resolved. The CDR3 has 11 residues. Germline values: CDR1 MNHNY, CDR2 SVGAGI (reference sequence). Trimming shortened V by 3 bases and J by 5 bases, and 3 bases separated the two germline ends. The CDR3 region is CASSYQDTQYF. CDR3 coding DNA: TGTGCCAGCAGTTATCAAGATACGCAGTATTTT.